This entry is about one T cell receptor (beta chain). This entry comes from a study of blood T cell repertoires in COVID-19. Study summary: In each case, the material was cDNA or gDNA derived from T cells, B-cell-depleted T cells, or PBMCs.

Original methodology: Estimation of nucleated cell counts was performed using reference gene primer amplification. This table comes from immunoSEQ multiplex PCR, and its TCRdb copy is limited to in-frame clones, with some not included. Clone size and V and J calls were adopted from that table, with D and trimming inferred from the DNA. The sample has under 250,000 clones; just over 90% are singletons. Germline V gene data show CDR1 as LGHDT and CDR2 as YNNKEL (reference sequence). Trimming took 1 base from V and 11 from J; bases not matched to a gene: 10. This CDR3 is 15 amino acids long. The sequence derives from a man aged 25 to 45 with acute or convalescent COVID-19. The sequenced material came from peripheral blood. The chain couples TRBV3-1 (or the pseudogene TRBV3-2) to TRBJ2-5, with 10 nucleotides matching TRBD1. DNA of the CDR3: TGTGCCAGCAGCCAAGGACAGGGGGCTTTTGGGGCTCAGTACTTC. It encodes CASSQGQGAFGAQYF.